Listed below are T cell receptor beta chains from one sample, sequenced in a study of T cell changes during pregnancy in multiple sclerosis. The protocol was immunoSEQ multiplex PCR, while the TCRdb copy is restricted to in-frame clones and leaves out a portion. Of tens of thousands of clones in the sample, more than 90% were seen once. Sequencing was performed on CD8+ T cells from peripheral blood mononuclear cells, taken before pregnancy. The receptors stem from a female donor with multiple sclerosis, enrolled in a pregnancy study. CDR3s include the opening cysteine and the closing phenylalanine or tryptophan. The order of the fields is V gene, J gene, CDR3 protein.

>TRBV7-9|TRBJ1-2
CAGAQGADYGYTF
>TRBV6-4|TRBJ1-1
CASSEDWGTEAFF
>TRBV11-1|TRBJ1-6
CASSLEVGTGFLHF
>TRBV5-4|TRBJ2-5
CASSPPRGGSPVTQYF
>TRBV5-1|TRBJ2-1
CASRARGGPYNEQFF
>TRBV6-5|TRBJ1-5
CASSYRDTDQPQHF
>TRBV6-5|TRBJ2-5
CASSWSGGRETQYF
>TRBV4-2|TRBJ2-1
CASSQLAGNNEQFF
>TRBV13|TRBJ2-7
CASSLSDSYEQYF
>TRBV27|TRBJ2-7
CASSRGGEQYF
>TRBV5-1|TRBJ2-1
CASSSDSLGEQFF
>TRBV4-1|TRBJ1-1
CASSQDPTGNTEAFF
>TRBV18|TRBJ1-1
CASSPSPLIAEAFF
>TRBV7-3|TRBJ2-5
CASSLSGGQETQYF
>TRBV2|TRBJ2-2
CASSGTSGGGITGELFF
>TRBV9|TRBJ1-2
CASSGGAGFEYGYTF
>TRBV30|TRBJ2-1
CAWNLGTGGDEQFF
>TRBV4-3|TRBJ2-7
CASSHRDRAYEQYF
>TRBV10-3|TRBJ2-1
CAIRLSGDEQFF
>TRBV19|TRBJ2-4
CASSIDRAGGPKNIQYF
>TRBV10-3|TRBJ1-4
CAISRGEVRTNEKLFF
>TRBV4-3|TRBJ1-3
CASSPSIPGSGNTIYF
>TRBV29-1|TRBJ2-7
CSVEDSSYEQYF
>TRBV6-1|TRBJ1-1
CASSELQVNTEAFF
>TRBV2|TRBJ1-1
CAEGTDDTEAFF
>TRBV5-4|TRBJ2-7
CASSPTLGYEQYF
>TRBV18|TRBJ2-1
CASSPGQGLDNEQFF
>TRBV14|TRBJ2-7
CASSLVGYEQYF
>TRBV23-1|TRBJ1-2
CASSQSLEEAFDGYTF
>TRBV10-3|TRBJ1-2
CAIRSGGGYTF
>TRBV7-3|TRBJ2-1
CASSILAGGPNEQFF
>TRBV6-1|TRBJ2-7
CASSGRGRPYEQYF
>TRBV7-2|TRBJ2-7
CASSAGLSSYEQYF
>TRBV6-5|TRBJ1-2
CASSQGVSYGYTF
>TRBV7-3|TRBJ2-6
CASSLSGPGPGKISGANVLTF
>TRBV4-3|TRBJ1-2
CASSQVPVYGYTF
>TRBV6-4|TRBJ2-2
CASSDSAGAGELFF
>TRBV27|TRBJ2-7
CASSLQGLLYEQYF
>TRBV21-1|TRBJ1-2
CASSKDGYGYTF
>TRBV27|TRBJ1-2
CASAIALNYGYTF